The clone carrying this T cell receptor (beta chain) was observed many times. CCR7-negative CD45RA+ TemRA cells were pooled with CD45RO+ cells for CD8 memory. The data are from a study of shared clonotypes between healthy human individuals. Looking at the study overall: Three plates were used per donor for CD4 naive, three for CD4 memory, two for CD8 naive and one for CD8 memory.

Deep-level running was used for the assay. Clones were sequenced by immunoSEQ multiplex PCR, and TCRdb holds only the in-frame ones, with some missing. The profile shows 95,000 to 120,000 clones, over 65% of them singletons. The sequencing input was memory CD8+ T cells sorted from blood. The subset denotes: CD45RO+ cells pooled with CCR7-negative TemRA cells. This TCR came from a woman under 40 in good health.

Here the CDR3 DNA reads TGTGCCAGCAACGGGAGGGACACCGGGGAGCTGTTTTTT. Amino acid sequence: CASNGRDTGELFF. This chain connects TRBV6-1 to TRBJ2-2; 8 bases match TRBD2. The germline V gene has CDR1 MNHNS and CDR2 SASEGT. Trimming removed 7 bases from V and 3 bases from J; junction bases left unmatched: 1. The CDR3 covers 13 residues.